These T cell receptor beta chains were read from a single sample in a study of graft-versus-host responses after intestinal transplantation. The table came from immunoSEQ multiplex PCR; TCRdb's copy has only in-frame clones and leaves some out. The sample includes 85,000 to 110,000 clones, 93% of them seen just once. These receptors' antigens are unknown. The sequences come from unstimulated CD8+ T cells sorted from spleen or lymph node cells, collected before intestinal transplant. The receptors stem from a human donor who received an intestinal transplant. Each CDR3 is given with its conserved first and last residue. Each record gives: V gene, clone size, D gene, J gene, CDR3 protein, CDR3 DNA. D genes are given only for firm matches. For some rows the clone size is stated as once, few or many, or as a class when expanded; others skip it.

TRBV10-2,-,-,TRBJ2-7,CASSELLGHFYEQYF,TGCGCCAGCAGTGAGTTGTTAGGACATTTTTACGAGCAGTACTTC
TRBV7-8,-,TRBD1,TRBJ2-7,CASSAGTGGYEQYF,TGTGCCAGCAGCGCCGGGACAGGGGGCTACGAGCAGTACTTC
TRBV19,-,-,TRBJ1-5,CASTAISAGNQPQHF,TGTGCCAGTACTGCTATCAGTGCGGGAAATCAGCCCCAGCATTTT
TRBV11-2,-,-,TRBJ2-7,CASSLNSGAWEQYF,TGTGCCAGCAGCCTAAACTCGGGGGCCTGGGAGCAGTACTTC
TRBV15,-,-,TRBJ2-1,CATSKPGLNEQFF,TGTGCCACCAGCAAGCCAGGGCTGAATGAGCAGTTCTTC
TRBV19,-,TRBD1,TRBJ2-7,CASTSGTGSYEQYF,TGTGCCAGTACCTCCGGGACAGGGTCCTACGAGCAGTACTTC
TRBV4-1,-,-,TRBJ2-5,CASSHPPTKSIQETQYF,TGCGCCAGCAGCCACCCCCCGACGAAGTCCATCCAAGAGACCCAGTACTTC
TRBV10-2,-,TRBD1,TRBJ2-2,CASSKWPGGQNTGELFF,TGCGCCAGCAGTAAATGGCCAGGGGGCCAGAACACCGGGGAGCTGTTTTTT
TRBV6-1,-,-,TRBJ1-4,CASSGQAATIGKLFF,TGTGCCAGCAGTGGTCAGGCCGCAACGATCGGAAAACTGTTTTTT
TRBV5-1,-,TRBD1,TRBJ1-1,CASSFEGAGNTEAFF,TGCGCCAGCAGCTTTGAGGGGGCAGGGAACACTGAAGCTTTCTTT
TRBV11-3,once,-,TRBJ2-7,CASSSEAEDF,TGTGCCAGCAGCTCGGAGGCGGAAGACTTC
TRBV2,-,TRBD2,TRBJ2-1,CASINPGGETYNEQFF,TGTGCCAGCATCAACCCGGGGGGGGAAACGTACAATGAGCAGTTCTTC
TRBV6-1,few,-,TRBJ1-5,CASSEALSGIQPQHF,TGTGCCAGCAGTGAAGCGCTATCGGGGATTCAGCCCCAGCATTTT
TRBV7-9,-,-,TRBJ1-2,CASSLESAAFSYGYTF,TGTGCCAGCAGCTTAGAGTCGGCAGCCTTTAGCTATGGCTACACCTTC
TRBV27,-,TRBD1,TRBJ1-2,CASSLSKGAYYGYTF,TGTGCCAGCAGTTTATCGAAGGGGGCGTACTATGGCTACACCTTC
TRBV29-1,-,-,TRBJ2-1,CSVEEPGENNEQFF,TGCAGCGTTGAAGAGCCGGGGGAGAACAATGAGCAGTTCTTC
TRBV30,-,-,TRBJ2-7,CAWSVAGTEQYF,TGTGCCTGGAGTGTGGCCGGGACCGAGCAGTACTTC
TRBV5-8,-,-,TRBJ2-3,CASSLGIADTDTQYF,TGTGCCAGCAGCTTAGGGATAGCGGACACAGATACGCAGTATTTT
TRBV7-8,-,-,TRBJ1-2,CASSLGVWAGYGYTF,TGTGCCAGCAGCTTAGGGGTATGGGCAGGCTATGGCTACACCTTC
TRBV5-4,-,TRBD2,TRBJ2-5,CASSLDGGGLETQYF,TGTGCCAGCAGCTTGGACGGGGGGGGCCTAGAGACCCAGTACTTC
TRBV2,-,-,TRBJ2-1,CASSEAGTVYNEQFF,TGTGCCAGCAGTGAAGCAGGAACGGTCTACAATGAGCAGTTCTTC
TRBV15,-,TRBD1,TRBJ1-3,CATTYHRGPGNTIYF,TGTGCCACCACCTATCACAGGGGCCCTGGAAACACCATATATTTT
TRBV29-1,-,TRBD1,TRBJ2-1,CSVEGGQAGNEQFF,TGCAGCGTTGAAGGGGGACAGGCCGGGAATGAGCAGTTCTTC
TRBV2,-,-,TRBJ1-3,CASRLGSSGNTIYF,TGTGCCAGCCGCTTAGGGAGCTCTGGAAACACCATATATTTT
TRBV7-9,few,-,TRBJ2-7,CASSQDGYEQYF,TGTGCCAGCAGCCAGGACGGCTACGAGCAGTACTTC
TRBV6-5,-,-,TRBJ1-2,CASHSGGDGYTF,TGTGCCAGCCACTCGGGGGGAGATGGCTACACCTTC
TRBV4-1,-,-,TRBJ1-1,CASSRQGPGGMNTEAFF,TGCGCCAGCAGCCGCCAGGGGCCGGGAGGTATGAACACTGAAGCTTTCTTT
TRBV4-1,-,-,TRBJ1-1,CASSQEKQVGAFF,TGCGCCAGCAGCCAAGAAAAACAGGTTGGAGCTTTCTTT
TRBV7-6,once,TRBD2,TRBJ2-1,CASSLAIGGADNEQFF,TGTGCCAGCAGCTTAGCGATCGGGGGGGCGGACAATGAGCAGTTCTTC
TRBV6-1,-,TRBD1,TRBJ1-1,CASSKQGMENTEAFF,TGTGCCAGCAGTAAACAGGGGATGGAGAACACTGAAGCTTTCTTT
TRBV27,-,-,TRBJ2-7,CASRGSLSYEQYF,TGTGCCAGCAGGGGTTCACTCTCCTACGAGCAGTACTTC
TRBV6-5,-,-,TRBJ1-5,CASSQLSNQPQHF,TGTGCCAGCAGTCAACTTAGCAATCAGCCCCAGCATTTT
TRBV7-9,-,-,TRBJ2-2,CASSSLNTGELFF,TGTGCCAGCAGCTCTCTTAACACCGGGGAGCTGTTTTTT
TRBV7-9,-,-,TRBJ2-1,CASSAGTIRNEQFF,TGTGCCAGCAGCGCAGGGACCATAAGGAATGAGCAGTTCTTC
TRBV27,once,TRBD1,TRBJ2-7,CANPGQGSYEQYF,TGTGCCAACCCCGGACAGGGGAGCTACGAGCAGTACTTC
TRBV25-1,-,-,TRBJ1-6,CASSESDSGTYNSPLHF,TGTGCCAGCAGTGAATCCGACAGTGGGACCTATAATTCACCCCTCCACTTT
TRBV2,-,TRBD1,TRBJ2-7,CASSAPGGEQYF,TGTGCCAGCAGTGCCCCAGGGGGCGAGCAGTACTTC
TRBV12-5,-,TRBD1,TRBJ2-1,CASGFPRGGRFF,TGTGCTAGTGGTTTCCCACGAGGGGGCAGGTTCTTC
TRBV20-1,-,-,TRBJ1-1,CSARTGTEAFF,TGCAGTGCTAGGACAGGCACTGAAGCTTTCTTT
TRBV7-9,-,TRBD2,TRBJ2-2,CASSSLLSSGGAVIGELFF,TGTGCCAGCAGCTCCCTCCTCTCTAGCGGGGGGGCCGTGATCGGGGAGCTGTTTTTT
TRBV15,-,-,TRBJ2-2,CATSRDRGQSAGELFF,TGTGCCACCAGCAGAGATCGGGGCCAGAGCGCCGGGGAGCTGTTTTTT
TRBV7-6,-,-,TRBJ2-2,CASSPPAPTGELFF,TGTGCCAGCAGCCCCCCGGCACCCACCGGGGAGCTGTTTTTT